Included here is one T cell receptor beta chain sequence, with context. No antigen is known for it. Per-base qualities were not stored, and no clone one base away is much larger. These data come from a study of CD8 T cells in ankylosing spondylitis (dated by TCRdb to 2016 to 2017). For the study in its entirety: To find TCR variants linked to disease, the study profiled T cell receptor beta repertoires in ankylosing spondylitis patients and healthy donors. The full study cohort comprised about 23 ankylosing spondylitis patients and 110 or so healthy donors. Samples of peripheral blood were taken, and for ankylosing spondylitis patients, synovial fluid was collected as well.

Reads for this sample came from an Illumina HiSeq 2500. Quantitative 5'-RACE with molecular barcodes was the method used to prepare the TCR beta libraries. In the original analysis: Disease-linked TCR variants were identified with a new computational method built on a probabilistic model of VDJ rearrangement. TCRdb's own reprocessing of the public reads used fastp at Q25 and MiXCR and kept productive beta chains. Each entry merges the rows of one CDR3 protein and shows their most common DNA and genes. The V and J calls and clone size are TCRdb's, not the authors'. The sample yields about 340,000 distinct CDR3 sequences; 20% were counted once. About an eighth of the sample rests with the top ten. Clipping removes 0 bases from V and 0 bases from J, with 7 as the unmatched junction base count. The CDR3 covers 17 residues, taking in both the cysteine and the phenylalanine. The sequence is cut down to CDR3 DNA, 51 bases in frame from base 1.

Overall study results and their limits: A CD8+ phenotype was shown by the disease-linked clones, which were found at relatively low frequencies in peripheral blood. A TCR beta motif made up of seven or eight highly homologous amino acid variants appeared to be characteristic of blood from ankylosing spondylitis patients. Some TCR beta motif variants had previously been reported in synovial fluid and blood of reactive arthritis patients, which suggested common disease-initiation mechanisms. The disease-linked clones were reported to be significantly enriched in matched synovial fluid samples from ankylosing spondylitis patients.

The rearranged chain carries TRBV12-3 or TRBV12-4 and TRBJ2-7, with 8 bases aligning to TRBD1. The sample taken for sequencing was blood, either unsorted or a sorted T cell fraction (not recorded which). The source of this sequence is a male donor with ankylosing spondylitis or in good health (not recorded which). The nucleotide sequence is given as TGTGCCAGCAGTTTAGCACTGGGACAGGAGCTCTCCTACGAGCAGTACTTC. This sequence encodes CASSLALGQELSYEQYF.